A selection of T cell receptor beta chains follows, all from one sample in a study of blood T cell repertoires in COVID-19. Some clones are missing from TCRdb's copy, which holds only in-frame ones; the method was immunoSEQ multiplex PCR. The repertoire includes fewer than 350,000 clones, approximately 90% of them detected once, and about 3% sits in the top ten. Sequenced material: PBMCs or T cells enriched from blood (not recorded which). The receptors were gathered from a man aged 35 to 55 who had been exposed to COVID-19. CDR3s include the opening cysteine and the closing phenylalanine or tryptophan. A D gene is named only where the DNA matches it firmly. Rows may omit the clone size; those that give it use once, few, many or a size class.

v_call	d_call	j_call	clone_size	cdr3_nt	cdr3_aa
TRBV7-9	.	TRBJ1-2	.	TGTGCCAGCAGCTCATCCGGGGTCAACTATGGCTACACCTTC	CASSSSGVNYGYTF
TRBV9	.	TRBJ2-7	.	TGTGCCAGCAGCCCCATCGACTCCTCCTACGAGCAGTACTTC	CASSPIDSSYEQYF
TRBV4-1	.	TRBJ2-1	.	TGCGCCAGCAGCCAAGATTGGATAGCCGTCTTCTCCTACAATGAGCAGTTCTTC	CASSQDWIAVFSYNEQFF
TRBV19	TRBD1	TRBJ1-2	.	TGTGCCAATAGCATGGGACAGGCGAATGGCTACACCTTC	CANSMGQANGYTF
TRBV10-3	.	TRBJ2-2	.	TGTGCCATCAGTGATAGGGGTTCAAACACCGGGGAGCTGTTTTTT	CAISDRGSNTGELFF
TRBV27	TRBD2	TRBJ2-3	.	TGTGCCAGCAGTTCCTTGGGACTAGCGGGAAGGAATACGCAGTATTTT	CASSSLGLAGRNTQYF
TRBV7-9	TRBD1	TRBJ1-1	.	TGTGCCAGCAGCTCTAGGACAGGGAACACTGAAGCTTTCTTT	CASSSRTGNTEAFF
TRBV11-1	.	TRBJ1-1	.	TGTGCCAGCAGCCCCTACAGGGTGGGAACTGAAGCTTTCTTT	CASSPYRVGTEAFF
TRBV28	.	TRBJ1-1	.	TGTGCCAGCAGAGTGCGGGGTTCGGCTTTCTTT	CASRVRGSAFF
TRBV19	.	TRBJ2-2	.	TGTGCCAGTACCACGGCGGGCGGGGAGCTGTTTTTT	CASTTAGGELFF
TRBV4-3	TRBD2	TRBJ2-3	few	TGCGCCAGCAGCCCCGGGACTAGCGGGAGTCGGGAAGATACGCAGTATTTT	CASSPGTSGSREDTQYF
TRBV27	TRBD1	TRBJ2-7	.	TGTGCCAGCAGTTCCCCCGATGGGACAGGGGACGAGCAGTACTTC	CASSSPDGTGDEQYF
TRBV6-1	.	TRBJ2-3	.	TGTGCCAGCAGTGAACCCGGGAAAGGCACAGATACGCAGTATTTT	CASSEPGKGTDTQYF
TRBV5-1	.	TRBJ2-1	once	TGCGCCAGCAGCCCCGGAGGGACCCCTGAGCAGTTCTTC	CASSPGGTPEQFF
TRBV20-1	.	TRBJ1-2	.	TGCAGTATAACAGGGAACTATGGCTACACCTTC	CSITGNYGYTF
TRBV6-2/TRBV6-3	.	TRBJ2-2	.	TGTGCCAGCAGTTACGGTCCAGAATTCAACACCGGGGAGCTGTTTTTT	CASSYGPEFNTGELFF
TRBV27	.	TRBJ2-1	.	TGTGCTTCCCGTGGGCCCTACAATGAGCAGTTCTTC	CASRGPYNEQFF
TRBV6-2/TRBV6-3	TRBD1	TRBJ2-7	.	TGTGCCAGCAGTTATAAGAGGGGGCGCCACGAGCAGTACTTC	CASSYKRGRHEQYF
TRBV9	TRBD2	TRBJ2-3	once	TGTGCCAGCAGCGTGGCGGGAGAGGCGGGCACAGATACGCAGTATTTT	CASSVAGEAGTDTQYF
TRBV6-5	TRBD2	TRBJ2-7	.	TGTGCCAGCAGTTGGCGGGAGTCCCTCCGGGAGCAGTACTTC	CASSWRESLREQYF
TRBV6-6	.	TRBJ1-2	.	TGTGCCAGCTCCAACGGCGGGGGTGGTGGCTACACCTTC	CASSNGGGGGYTF
TRBV28	TRBD1	TRBJ2-2	.	TGTGCCACCAAGAGGGGACAGGGGAGAACTAACACCGGGGAGCTGTTTTTT	CATKRGQGRTNTGELFF
TRBV5-1	.	TRBJ2-3	.	TGCGCCAGCAGCCCGACCGGACAGCACACAGATACGCAGTATTTT	CASSPTGQHTDTQYF
TRBV7-9	.	TRBJ1-2	.	TGTGCCAGCAGCTTAGGGGCAGGGGCCGGCTACACCTTC	CASSLGAGAGYTF
TRBV4-1	TRBD1	TRBJ2-2	.	TGCGCCAGCAGCCGTGGACAGGGGGCGGACACCGGGGAGCTGTTTTTT	CASSRGQGADTGELFF
TRBV7-9	TRBD1	TRBJ1-2	.	TGTGCCAGCAGCTCTCAAGCAGGGGGCGCTGTTTATGGCTACACCTTC	CASSSQAGGAVYGYTF
TRBV6-6	TRBD1	TRBJ1-1	.	TGTGCCAGCAGTTACTCGAGGGACAGGGTAGAAGCTTTCTTT	CASSYSRDRVEAFF
TRBV7-9	.	TRBJ1-1	.	TGTGCCAGCAGCTTGTCTCCTGAAGCTTTCTTT	CASSLSPEAFF
TRBV19	TRBD1	TRBJ1-6	.	TGTGCCAGCCTGGGACAGAATAATTCACCCCTCCACTTT	CASLGQNNSPLHF
TRBV4-3	TRBD2	TRBJ2-3	.	TGCGCCAGCAGCCAAAGCGGCGGGGGGCAGGATACGCAGTATTTT	CASSQSGGGQDTQYF
TRBV5-1	TRBD1	TRBJ2-6	.	TGCGCCAGCAGCATTCAGGGGGCTGGGGCCAACGTCCTGACTTTC	CASSIQGAGANVLTF
TRBV4-2	TRBD2	TRBJ2-1	.	TGTGCCAGCAGCCAAGATTGGGAGCGGACTAGCGGGGACAATGAGCAGTTCTTC	CASSQDWERTSGDNEQFF
TRBV11-2	.	TRBJ1-2	.	TGTGCCAGCAGCTTTAACAGGGCGTATGGCTACACCTTC	CASSFNRAYGYTF
TRBV6-5	TRBD2	TRBJ2-1	.	TGTGCCAGCAGTTTGAGCGGGAGCAATGAGCAGTTCTTC	CASSLSGSNEQFF
TRBV27	.	TRBJ1-2	.	TGTGCCAGCAGAACCGTGGCCGGGTACACCTTC	CASRTVAGYTF
TRBV30	.	TRBJ2-6	.	TGTGCCTGGAGTTGGGGCACTGGGGCCAACGTCCTGACTTTC	CAWSWGTGANVLTF
TRBV28	TRBD1	TRBJ1-3	.	TGTGCCAGCAGTCCTCCGGACAGGGTCGGTGGAAACACCATATATTTT	CASSPPDRVGGNTIYF
TRBV5-5	.	TRBJ1-5	.	TGTGCCAGCAGCTATATGGACAGCGCCAATCAGCCCCAGCATTTT	CASSYMDSANQPQHF
TRBV30	TRBD1	TRBJ1-6	.	TGTGCCTGGATCGGACAGGCGAATTCACCCCTCCACTTT	CAWIGQANSPLHF
TRBV5-1	TRBD1	TRBJ1-1	.	TGCGCCAGCAGCGCTCGGACAGGGGGGTACACTGAAGCTTTCTTT	CASSARTGGYTEAFF
TRBV11-3	.	TRBJ1-2	few	TGTGCCAGCAGCTTACGAACAAGGGGGGGGAGCTACACCTTC	CASSLRTRGGSYTF
TRBV2	.	TRBJ2-4	.	TGTGCCAGCGGCCAATGGGGGGTGGGTGCCAAAAACATTCAGTACTTC	CASGQWGVGAKNIQYF